This TCR beta chain was recorded in a study of blood T cell repertoires in COVID-19. This clone was counted once. Between the trimmed V and J ends, which lost 4 bases and 2 bases, there was a span of 19 bases. Germline V lookup: CDR1 SGDLS, CDR2 YYNGEE. This CDR3 contains 16 residues. Method: immunoSEQ multiplex PCR; TCRdb's copy keeps in-frame clones and lacks some. The sample lists roughly 260,000 clones; about 91% were seen once. The receptor's source is a person aged 18-29 years with COVID-19, enrolled during active disease. V is TRBV9 and J is TRBJ2-7, with D tentatively TRBD1 (6 bases). The sample taken for sequencing was peripheral blood. CDR3 DNA: TGTGCCAGCAGCCCTCAGGATGGGACACCAGCCTACGAGCAGTACTTC. Translated: CASSPQDGTPAYEQYF.